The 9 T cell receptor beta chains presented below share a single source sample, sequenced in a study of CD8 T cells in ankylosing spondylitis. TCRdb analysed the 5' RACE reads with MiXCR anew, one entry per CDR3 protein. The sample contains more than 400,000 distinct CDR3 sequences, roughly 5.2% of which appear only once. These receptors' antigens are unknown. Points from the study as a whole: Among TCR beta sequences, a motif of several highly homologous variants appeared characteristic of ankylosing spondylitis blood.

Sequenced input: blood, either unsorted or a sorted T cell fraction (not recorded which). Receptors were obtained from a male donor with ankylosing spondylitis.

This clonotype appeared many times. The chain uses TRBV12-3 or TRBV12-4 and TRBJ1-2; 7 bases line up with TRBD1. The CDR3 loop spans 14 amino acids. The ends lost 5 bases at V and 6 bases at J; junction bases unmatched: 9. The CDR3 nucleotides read TGTGCCAGCAGTCCGGGACAGCCTGGAAATGGCTACACCTTC. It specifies CASSPGQPGNGYTF.

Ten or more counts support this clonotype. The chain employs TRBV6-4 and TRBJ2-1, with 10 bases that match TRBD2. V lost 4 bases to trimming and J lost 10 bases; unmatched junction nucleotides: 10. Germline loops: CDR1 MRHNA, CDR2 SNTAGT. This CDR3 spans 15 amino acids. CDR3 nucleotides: TGTGCCAGCAGTGGGGGTCTAGCGGGAGTATACGAGCAGTTCTTC. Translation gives CASSGGLAGVYEQFF.

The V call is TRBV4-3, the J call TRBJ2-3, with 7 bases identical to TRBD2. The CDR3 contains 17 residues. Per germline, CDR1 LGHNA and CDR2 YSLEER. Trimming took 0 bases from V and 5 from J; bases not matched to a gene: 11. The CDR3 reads CASSQEGRGGGKDTQYF. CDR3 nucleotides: TGCGCCAGCAGCCAAGAAGGTAGAGGCGGGGGAAAAGATACGCAGTATTTT.

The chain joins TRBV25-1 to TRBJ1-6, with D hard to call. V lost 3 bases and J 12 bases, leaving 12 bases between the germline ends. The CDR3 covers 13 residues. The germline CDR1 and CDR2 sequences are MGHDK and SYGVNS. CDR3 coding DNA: TGTGCCAGCAGTGATTTTATTCATTTACCCCTCCACTTT. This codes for CASSDFIHLPLHF.

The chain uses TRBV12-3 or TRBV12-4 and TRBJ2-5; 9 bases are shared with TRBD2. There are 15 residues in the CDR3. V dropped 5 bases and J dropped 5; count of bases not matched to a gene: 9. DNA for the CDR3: TGTGCCAGCAGTCCACTTAGCGGGAGTGGGGAGACCCAGTACTTC. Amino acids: CASSPLSGSGETQYF.

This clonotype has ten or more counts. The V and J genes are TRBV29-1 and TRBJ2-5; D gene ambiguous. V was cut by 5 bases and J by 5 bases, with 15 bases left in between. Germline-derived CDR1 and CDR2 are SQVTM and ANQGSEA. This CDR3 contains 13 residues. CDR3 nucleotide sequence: TGCAGCGTTACCGGGTACACGAGGGAGACCCAGTACTTC. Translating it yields CSVTGYTRETQYF.

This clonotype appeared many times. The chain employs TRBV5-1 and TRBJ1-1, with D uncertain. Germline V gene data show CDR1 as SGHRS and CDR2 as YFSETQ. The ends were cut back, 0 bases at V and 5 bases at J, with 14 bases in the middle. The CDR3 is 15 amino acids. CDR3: CASSLGWETRTEAFF. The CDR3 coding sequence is TGCGCCAGCAGCTTGGGTTGGGAGACGCGGACTGAAGCTTTCTTT. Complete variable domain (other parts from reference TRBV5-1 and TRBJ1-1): KAGVTQTPRYLIKTRGQQVTLSCSPISGHRSVSWYQQTPGQGLQFLFEYFSETQRNKGNFPGRFSGRQFSNSRSEMNVSTLELGDSALYLCASSLGWETRTEAFFGQGTRLTVV.

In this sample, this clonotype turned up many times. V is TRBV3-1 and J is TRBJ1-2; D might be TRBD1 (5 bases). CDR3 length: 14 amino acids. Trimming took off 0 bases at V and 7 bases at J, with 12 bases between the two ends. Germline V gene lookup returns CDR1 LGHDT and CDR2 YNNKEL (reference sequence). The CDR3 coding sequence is TGTGCCAGCAGCCAAGAAGGAGGGGTCGGTGGCTACACCTTC. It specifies CASSQEGGVGGYTF. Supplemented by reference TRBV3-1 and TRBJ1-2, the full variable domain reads DTAVSQTPKYLVTQMGNDKSIKCEQNLGHDTMYWYKQDSKKFLKIMFSYNNKELIINETVPNRFSPKSPDKAHLNLHINSLELGDSAVYFCASSQEGGVGGYTFGSGTRLTVV.

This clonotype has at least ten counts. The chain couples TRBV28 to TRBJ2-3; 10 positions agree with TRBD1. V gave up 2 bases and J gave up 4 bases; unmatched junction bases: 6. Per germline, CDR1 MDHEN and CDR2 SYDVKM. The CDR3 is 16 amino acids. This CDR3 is CASSLEVGQGADTQYF. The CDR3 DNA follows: TGTGCCAGCAGTTTAGAGGTTGGACAGGGGGCAGATACGCAGTATTTT.